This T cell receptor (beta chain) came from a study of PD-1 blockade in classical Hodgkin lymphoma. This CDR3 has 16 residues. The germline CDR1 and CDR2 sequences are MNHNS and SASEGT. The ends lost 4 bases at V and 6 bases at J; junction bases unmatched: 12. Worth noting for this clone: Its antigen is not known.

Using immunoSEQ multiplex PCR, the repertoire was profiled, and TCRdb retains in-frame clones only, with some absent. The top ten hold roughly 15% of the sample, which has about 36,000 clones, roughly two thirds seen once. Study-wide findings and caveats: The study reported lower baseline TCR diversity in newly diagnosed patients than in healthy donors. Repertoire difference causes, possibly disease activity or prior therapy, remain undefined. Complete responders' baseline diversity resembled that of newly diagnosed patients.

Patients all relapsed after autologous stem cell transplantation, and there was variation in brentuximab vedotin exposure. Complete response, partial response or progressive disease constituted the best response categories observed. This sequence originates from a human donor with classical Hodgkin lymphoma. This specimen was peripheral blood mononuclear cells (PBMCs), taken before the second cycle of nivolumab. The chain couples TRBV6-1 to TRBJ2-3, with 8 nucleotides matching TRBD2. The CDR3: CASSAPGTSLWDTQYF. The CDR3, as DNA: TGTGCCAGCAGTGCCCCAGGGACTAGTCTTTGGGATACGCAGTATTTT.